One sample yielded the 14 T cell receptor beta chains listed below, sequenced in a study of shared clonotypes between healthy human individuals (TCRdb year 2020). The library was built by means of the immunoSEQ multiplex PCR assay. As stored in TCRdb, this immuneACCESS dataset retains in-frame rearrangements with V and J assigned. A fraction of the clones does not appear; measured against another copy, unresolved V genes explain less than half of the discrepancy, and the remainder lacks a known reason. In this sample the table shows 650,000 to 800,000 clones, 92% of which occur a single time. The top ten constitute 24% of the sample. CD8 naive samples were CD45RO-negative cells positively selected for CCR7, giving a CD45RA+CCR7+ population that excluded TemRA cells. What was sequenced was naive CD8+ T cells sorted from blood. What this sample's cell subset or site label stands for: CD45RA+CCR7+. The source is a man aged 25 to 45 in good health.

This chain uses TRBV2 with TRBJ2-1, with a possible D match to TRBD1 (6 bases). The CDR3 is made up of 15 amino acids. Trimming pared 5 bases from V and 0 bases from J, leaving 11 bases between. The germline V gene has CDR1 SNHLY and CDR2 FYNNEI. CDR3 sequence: CASSRTGSSYNEQFF. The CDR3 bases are TGTGCCAGCAGTCGAACAGGGAGCTCCTACAATGAGCAGTTCTTC.

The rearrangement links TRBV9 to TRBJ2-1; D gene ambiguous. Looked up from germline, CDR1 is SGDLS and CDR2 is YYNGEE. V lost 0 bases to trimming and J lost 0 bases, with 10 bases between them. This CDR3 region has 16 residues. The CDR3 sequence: CASSVDGLSSYNEQFF. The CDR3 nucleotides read TGTGCCAGCAGCGTAGATGGTTTAAGCTCCTACAATGAGCAGTTCTTC. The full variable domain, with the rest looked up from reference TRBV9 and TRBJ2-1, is DSGVTQTPKHLITATGQRVTLRCSPRSGDLSVYWYQQSLDQGLQFLIQYYNGEERAKGNILERFSAQQFPDLHSELNLSSLELGDSALYFCASSVDGLSSYNEQFFGPGTRLTVL.

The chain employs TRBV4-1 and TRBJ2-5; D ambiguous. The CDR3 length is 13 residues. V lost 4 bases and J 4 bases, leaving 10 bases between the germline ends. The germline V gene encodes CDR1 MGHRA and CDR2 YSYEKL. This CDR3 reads CASSPAPPETQYF. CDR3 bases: TGCGCCAGCAGCCCCGCACCCCCAGAGACCCAGTACTTC.

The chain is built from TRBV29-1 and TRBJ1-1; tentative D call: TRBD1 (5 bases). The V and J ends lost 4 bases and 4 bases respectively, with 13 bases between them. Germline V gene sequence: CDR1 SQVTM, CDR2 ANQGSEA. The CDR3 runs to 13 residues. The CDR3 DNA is TGCAGCGTTGGTGGGGACCTCGGCACTGAAGCTTTCTTT. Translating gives CSVGGDLGTEAFF.

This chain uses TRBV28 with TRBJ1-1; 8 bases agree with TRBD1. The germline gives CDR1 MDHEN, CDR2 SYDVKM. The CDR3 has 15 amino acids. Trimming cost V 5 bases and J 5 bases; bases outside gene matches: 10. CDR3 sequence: CASSKDRVGLTEAFF. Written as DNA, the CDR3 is TGTGCCAGCAGTAAGGACAGGGTAGGGTTGACTGAAGCTTTCTTT.

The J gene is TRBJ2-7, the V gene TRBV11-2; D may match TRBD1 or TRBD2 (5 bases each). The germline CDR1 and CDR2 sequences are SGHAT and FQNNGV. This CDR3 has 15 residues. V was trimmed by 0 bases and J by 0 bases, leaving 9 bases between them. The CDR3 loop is CASSLEVGPSYEQYF. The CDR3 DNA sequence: TGTGCCAGCAGCTTAGAGGTGGGACCCTCCTACGAGCAGTACTTC. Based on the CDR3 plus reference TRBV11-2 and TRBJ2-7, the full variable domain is EAGVAQSPRYKIIEKRQSVAFWCNPISGHATLYWYQQILGQGPKLLIQFQNNGVVDDSQLPKDRFSAERLKGVDSTLKIQPAKLEDSAVYLCASSLEVGPSYEQYFGPGTRLTVT.

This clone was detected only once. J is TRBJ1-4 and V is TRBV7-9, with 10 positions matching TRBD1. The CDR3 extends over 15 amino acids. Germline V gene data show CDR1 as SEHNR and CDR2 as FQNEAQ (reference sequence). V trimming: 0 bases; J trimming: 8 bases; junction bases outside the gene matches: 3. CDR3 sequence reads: CASSLAGTGEEKLFF. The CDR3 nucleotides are TGTGCCAGCAGCTTAGCCGGGACAGGGGAGGAAAAACTGTTTTTT.

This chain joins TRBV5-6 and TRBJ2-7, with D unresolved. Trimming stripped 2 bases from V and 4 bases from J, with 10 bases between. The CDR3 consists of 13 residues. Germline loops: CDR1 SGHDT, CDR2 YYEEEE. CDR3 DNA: TGTGCCAGCAGCTTTTTCGGGCCATACGAGCAGTACTTC. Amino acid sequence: CASSFFGPYEQYF.

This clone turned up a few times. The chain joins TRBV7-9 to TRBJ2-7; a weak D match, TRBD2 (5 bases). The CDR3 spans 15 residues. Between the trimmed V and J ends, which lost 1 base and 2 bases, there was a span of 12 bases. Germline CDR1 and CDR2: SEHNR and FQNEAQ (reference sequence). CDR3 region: CASSLEGASPYEQYF. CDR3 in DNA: TGTGCCAGCAGCTTAGAGGGAGCAAGTCCCTACGAGCAGTACTTC. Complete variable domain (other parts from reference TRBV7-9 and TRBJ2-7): DTGVSQNPRHKITKRGQNVTFRCDPISEHNRLYWYRQTLGQGPEFLTYFQNEAQLEKSRLLSDRFSAERPKGSFSTLEIQRTEQGDSAMYLCASSLEGASPYEQYFGPGTRLTVT.

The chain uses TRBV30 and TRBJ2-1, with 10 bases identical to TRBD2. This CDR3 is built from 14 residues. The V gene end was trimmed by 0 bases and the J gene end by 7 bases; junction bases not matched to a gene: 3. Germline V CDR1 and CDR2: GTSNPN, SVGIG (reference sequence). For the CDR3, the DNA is TGTGCCTGGAGTGTTCTAGCGGGAGATAATGAGCAGTTCTTC. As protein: CAWSVLAGDNEQFF.

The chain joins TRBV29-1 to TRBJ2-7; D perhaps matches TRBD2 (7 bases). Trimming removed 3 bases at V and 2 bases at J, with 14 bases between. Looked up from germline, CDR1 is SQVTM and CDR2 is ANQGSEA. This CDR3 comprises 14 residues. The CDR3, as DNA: TGCAGCGTTGAGGGGGGGGACAAGACCTACGAGCAGTACTTC. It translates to CSVEGGDKTYEQYF.

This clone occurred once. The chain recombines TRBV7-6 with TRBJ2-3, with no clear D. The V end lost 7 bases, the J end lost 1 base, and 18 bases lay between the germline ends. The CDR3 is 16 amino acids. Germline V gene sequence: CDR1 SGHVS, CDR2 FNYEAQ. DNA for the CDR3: TGTGCCAGCACCCCGATTTCGCTTTGGGGCACAGATACGCAGTATTTT. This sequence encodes CASTPISLWGTDTQYF. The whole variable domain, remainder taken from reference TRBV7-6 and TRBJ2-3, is GAGVSQSPRYKVTKRGQDVALRCDPISGHVSLYWYRQALGQGPEFLTYFNYEAQQDKSGLPNDRFSAERPEGSISTLTIQRTEQRDSAMYRCASTPISLWGTDTQYFGPGTRLTVL.

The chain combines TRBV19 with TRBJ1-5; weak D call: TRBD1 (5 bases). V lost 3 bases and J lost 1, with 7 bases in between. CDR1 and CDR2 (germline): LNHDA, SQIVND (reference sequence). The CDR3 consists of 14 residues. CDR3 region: CASSMWDSNQPQHF. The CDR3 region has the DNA TGTGCCAGTAGTATGTGGGACAGCAATCAGCCCCAGCATTTT.

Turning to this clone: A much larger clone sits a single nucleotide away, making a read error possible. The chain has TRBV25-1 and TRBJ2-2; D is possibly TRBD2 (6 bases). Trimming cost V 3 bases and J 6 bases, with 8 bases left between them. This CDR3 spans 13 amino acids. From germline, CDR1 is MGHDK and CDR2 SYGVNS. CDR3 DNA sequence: TGTGCCAGCAGTGACACGGGGGCCGGGGAGCTGTTTTTT. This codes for CASSDTGAGELFF.